This T cell receptor beta chain emerged from a study of cytomegalovirus exposure and HLA in healthy donors. Study-level findings and limits: Later analysis suggested most CMV-associated TCR beta chains were HLA-restricted. Prediction of most subjects' HLA-A and HLA-B alleles by TCR beta sequences was reportedly accurate.

Primers for the PCR totalled 60 Vbeta and 13 Jbeta. The assay was immunoSEQ multiplex PCR, and TCRdb's table has in-frame clones only and misses some. The sample includes under 200,000 clones, around four fifths of them seen just once. This clone was observed a few times. Antigen unknown. Sequenced: PBMCs. The clonotype originates from a woman aged 30 to 39 in good health and CMV-seronegative.

The CDR3 is CASSRQNTEAFF. The CDR3 DNA follows: TGTGCCAGCAGCAGACAGAACACTGAAGCTTTCTTT. V gene TRBV7-9 combines with J gene TRBJ1-1, with D unresolved. V was cut by 5 bases and J by 1 base, with 5 bases left in between. Germline V CDR1 and CDR2: SEHNR, FQNEAQ (reference sequence). This CDR3 is built from 12 residues. Together with reference TRBV7-9 and TRBJ1-1, the CDR3 gives the full variable domain: DTGVSQNPRHKITKRGQNVTFRCDPISEHNRLYWYRQTLGQGPEFLTYFQNEAQLEKSRLLSDRFSAERPKGSFSTLEIQRTEQGDSAMYLCASSRQNTEAFFGQGTRLTVV.